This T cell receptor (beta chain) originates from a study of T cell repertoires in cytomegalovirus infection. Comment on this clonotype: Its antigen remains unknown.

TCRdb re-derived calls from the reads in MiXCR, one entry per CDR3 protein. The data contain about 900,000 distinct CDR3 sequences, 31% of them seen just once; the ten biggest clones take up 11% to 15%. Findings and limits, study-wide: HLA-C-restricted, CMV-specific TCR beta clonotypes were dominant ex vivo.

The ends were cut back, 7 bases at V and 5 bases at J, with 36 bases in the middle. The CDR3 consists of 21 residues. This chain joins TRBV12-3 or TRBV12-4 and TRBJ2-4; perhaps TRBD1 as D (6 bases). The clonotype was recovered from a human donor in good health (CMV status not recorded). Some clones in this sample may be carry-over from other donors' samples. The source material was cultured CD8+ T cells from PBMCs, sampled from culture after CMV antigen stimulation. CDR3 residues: CASNFIVPDMGPKTGQNIQYF. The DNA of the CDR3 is TGTGCCAGCAACTTCATCGTTCCAGACATGGGCCCTAAGACAGGACAAAACATTCAGTACTTC.